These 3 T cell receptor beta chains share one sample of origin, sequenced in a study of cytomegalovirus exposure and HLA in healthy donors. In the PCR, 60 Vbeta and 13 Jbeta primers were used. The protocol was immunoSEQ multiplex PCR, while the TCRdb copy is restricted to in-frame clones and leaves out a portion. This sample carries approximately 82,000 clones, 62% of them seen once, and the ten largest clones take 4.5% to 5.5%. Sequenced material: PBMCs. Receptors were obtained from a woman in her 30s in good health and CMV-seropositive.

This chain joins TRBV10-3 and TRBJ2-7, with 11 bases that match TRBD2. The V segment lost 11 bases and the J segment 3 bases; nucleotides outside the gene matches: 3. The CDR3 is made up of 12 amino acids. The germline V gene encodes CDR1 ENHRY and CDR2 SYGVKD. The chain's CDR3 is CAVAGGDYEQYF. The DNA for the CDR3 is TGTGCCGTAGCGGGGGGGGACTACGAGCAGTACTTC.

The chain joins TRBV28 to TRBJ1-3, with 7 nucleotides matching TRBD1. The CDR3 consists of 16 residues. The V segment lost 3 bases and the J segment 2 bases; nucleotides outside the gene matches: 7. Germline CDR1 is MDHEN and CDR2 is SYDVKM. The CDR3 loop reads CASSLLIGGTGNTIYF. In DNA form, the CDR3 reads TGTGCCAGCAGTTTGCTTATAGGGGGCACTGGAAACACCATATATTTT.

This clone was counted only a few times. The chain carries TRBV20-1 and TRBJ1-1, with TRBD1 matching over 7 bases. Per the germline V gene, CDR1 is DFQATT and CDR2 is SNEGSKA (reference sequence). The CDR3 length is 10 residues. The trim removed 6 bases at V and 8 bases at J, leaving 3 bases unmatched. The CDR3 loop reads CSAGTDEAFF. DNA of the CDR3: TGCAGTGCGGGGACAGACGAAGCTTTCTTT.